This TCR beta chain was found in a study of T cells in Graves' hyperthyroidism and ophthalmopathy. Study-level points and caveats: Clonotypes that were expanded in thyroid above 0.001 mostly appeared in blood too.

This clonotype was seen only a few times. Its antigen is as yet unknown. With 6 bases removed from V and 0 bases from J, the gap between germline ends came to 12 bases. The CDR3 is 13 residues long. Germline V gene data show CDR1 as SQVTM and CDR2 as ANQGSEA. In the ophthalmopathy cohort, Clinical Activity Score was at least 3, NOSPECS grade at least 4, and duration under 3 months. The investigators amplified TCR beta CDR3 regions from RNA transcripts. In the first-round RT-PCR of the TCR CDR3, the HTBI primer set was used. MiXCR was run by TCRdb on the multiplex PCR reads, yielding one entry per CDR3 protein. The sample records about 640,000 distinct CDR3 sequences, less than 25% being singletons.

Sequencing was done on a sample of blood. The receptor comes from a man aged 30 to 39 with Graves' ophthalmopathy. This chain joins TRBV29-1 and TRBJ2-7; D gene ambiguous. The CDR3 coding sequence is TGCAGCGTCACTATGATCCGCTCCTACGAGCAGTACTTC. Translating gives CSVTMIRSYEQYF.